The T cell receptor (beta chain) under discussion was sequenced for a study of STAT5B mutations in CD4+ large granular lymphocyte leukemia. Regarding the study as a whole: Top patient clones used TRBV06 genes more often: 8/27 versus 2/35 in controls.

The CDR3 spans 10 residues. The V gene's germline CDR1 is SNHLY and CDR2 FYNNEI. V was cut by 8 bases and J by 7 bases, with 9 bases left in between. Regarding this clone: The antigen is unknown.

The repertoire was sequenced with immunoSEQ multiplex PCR; TCRdb's copy has only in-frame clones and lacks some. Of more than 2,500 clones listed, 79% were seen once; the top ten hold 85% to 90%. Sequencing input: PBMCs. The sequence was obtained from a woman aged 70-85 years with CD4+ T-cell large granular lymphocyte leukemia. The chain links TRBV2 to TRBJ2-7; tentative D call: TRBD2 (5 bases). The CDR3 bases are TGTGCCAGCTCGGGCGGGGAGCAGTACTTC. It yields the protein CASSGGEQYF.